These 21 T cell receptor beta chains originate from one sample sequenced in a study of PD-L1 blockade in urothelial cancer. Produced via immunoSEQ multiplex PCR; TCRdb's table is partial and in-frame only. Counted here are nearly 50,000 clones, roughly 84% occurring once; the ten biggest clones make up 1.5% to 2%. Time point denoted: peripheral blood 6 weeks after treatment start. The material sequenced was PBMCs, taken around atezolizumab (anti-PD-L1) treatment. The receptor set was obtained from a man aged 50 to 60 with urothelial cancer.

The J gene is TRBJ2-7, the V gene TRBV7-6, with TRBD2 as a possible D gene (5 bases). The CDR3 consists of 13 residues. Per the germline V gene, CDR1 is SGHVS and CDR2 is FNYEAQ. V was trimmed by 5 bases and J by 1 base, leaving 9 bases between them. CDR3 sequence (DNA): TGTGCCAGCAGCATACGGGATTCCTACGAGCAGTACTTC. It encodes CASSIRDSYEQYF.

V and J are TRBV13 and TRBJ2-7, with no clear D. Germline assignment: CDR1 PRHDT and CDR2 FYEKMQ (reference sequence). The CDR3 is made up of 12 amino acids. Trimming cost V 2 bases and J 3 bases, with 5 bases left between them. The CDR3 loop reads CASSLRLYEQYF. DNA of the CDR3: TGTGCCAGCAGCTTACGACTCTACGAGCAGTACTTC.

V is TRBV28 and J is TRBJ2-7, with 9 positions matching TRBD1. This CDR3 comprises 15 residues. CDR1 and CDR2 (germline): MDHEN, SYDVKM. V trimming: 4 bases; J trimming: 6 bases; junction bases outside the gene matches: 10. The CDR3 DNA reads TGTGCCAGCAGTTACAGGGGGCGCGGCCCCGGCGAGCAGTACTTC. Encoded protein: CASSYRGRGPGEQYF.

V and J are TRBV6-1 and TRBJ2-5; 7 bases are a match to TRBD1. Losses at the gene ends were 6 bases for V and 10 bases for J; bases not matched to a gene: 17. Germline CDR1 and CDR2: MNHNS and SASEGT. CDR3 length: 15 amino acids. CDR3 sequence: CASRVVTTGEIGQYF. The CDR3 DNA reads TGTGCCAGCAGGGTCGTCACCACAGGGGAGATTGGCCAGTACTTC.

This rearrangement joins TRBV27 to TRBJ2-7; 10 bases map to TRBD2. Germline V lookup: CDR1 MNHEY, CDR2 SMNVEV (reference sequence). The CDR3 loop spans 14 amino acids. J gave up 2 bases and V 9 bases, and 7 bases lay outside the gene matches. The CDR3 loop reads CARARTSGPYEQYF. CDR3 bases: TGTGCCAGGGCTAGGACTAGCGGCCCCTACGAGCAGTACTTC.

V is TRBV7-3 and J is TRBJ2-1; a weak D match, TRBD1 (6 bases). CDR3 size: 16 residues. The V and J ends lost 5 bases and 0 bases respectively, with 14 bases between them. Per the germline V gene, CDR1 is SGHTA and CDR2 is FQGTGA. DNA for the CDR3: TGTGCCAGCAGCGTGACAGGTAGGGCCTCCTACAATGAGCAGTTCTTC. Translating it yields CASSVTGRASYNEQFF.

CDR3 residues: CASSPGQGSHPNYGYTF. CDR3 in DNA: TGCGCCAGCAGCCCAGGGCAGGGGTCCCACCCTAACTATGGCTACACCTTC. The chain joins TRBV4-3 to TRBJ1-2; weak D call: TRBD1 (6 bases). This CDR3 contains 17 residues. Germline V gene sequence: CDR1 LGHNA, CDR2 YSLEER. The V end lost 4 bases, the J end lost 0 bases, and 18 bases lay between the germline ends.

The chain uses TRBV5-1 and TRBJ2-2; 7 bases map to TRBD1. Germline V gene data show CDR1 as SGHRS and CDR2 as YFSETQ. The CDR3 is made up of 14 amino acids. The V gene end was trimmed by 5 bases and the J gene end by 5 bases; junction bases not matched to a gene: 6. CDR3: CASSRQGRTGELFF. CDR3 sequence (DNA): TGCGCCAGCAGTCGACAGGGTCGGACCGGGGAGCTGTTTTTT.

The chain is built from TRBV19 and TRBJ1-3; perhaps TRBD1 as D (6 bases). The germline gives CDR1 LNHDA, CDR2 SQIVND (reference sequence). The CDR3 length is 14 residues. The ends were cut back, 5 bases at V and 4 bases at J, with 12 bases in the middle. CDR3 in DNA: TGTGCCAGTAGTTCGGGGGGGCAAGGAAACACCATATATTTT. Translation gives CASSSGGQGNTIYF.

A note on this clone: Other DNA sequences in the same sample also yield this CDR3. V and J are TRBV5-1 and TRBJ2-1; 9 nucleotides line up with TRBD2. The germline CDR1 and CDR2 sequences are SGHRS and YFSETQ. CDR3 length equals 15 residues. Trimming took 0 bases from V and 9 from J; bases not matched to a gene: 7. CDR3 sequence: CASSLAAGGGGEQFF. In DNA, the CDR3 is TGCGCCAGCAGCTTGGCAGCGGGGGGCGGGGGTGAGCAGTTCTTC.

The rearrangement uses TRBV11-2 and TRBJ1-5; unclear D gene. Germline assignment: CDR1 SGHAT and CDR2 FQNNGV. Trimming took off 0 bases at V and 6 bases at J, with 12 bases between the two ends. The CDR3 covers 15 residues. The chain's CDR3 is CASSLDLGAGQPQHF. Written as DNA, the CDR3 is TGTGCCAGCAGCTTAGACCTCGGCGCAGGTCAGCCCCAGCATTTT.

V usage is TRBV18 and J usage is TRBJ2-3; TRBD1 matches 9 bases. Germline CDR1 is KGHSH and CDR2 is LQKENI. This CDR3 spans 15 amino acids. J lost 2 bases, V lost 8 bases, and 8 bases had no gene match. The CDR3 reads CASRRTGAITDTQYF. CDR3 DNA sequence: TGTGCCAGCCGCCGGACAGGGGCTATCACAGATACGCAGTATTTT.

This clone occurred once. This chain connects TRBV27 to TRBJ2-5; D may be TRBD1 (6 bases). Germline loops: CDR1 MNHEY, CDR2 SMNVEV (reference sequence). V gave up 5 bases and J gave up 0 bases, with 25 bases separating them. The CDR3 is 19 residues long. The CDR3 DNA sequence: TGTGCCAGCAGTCTTTTCGGGACACCAACATTAACGTACCAAGAGACCCAGTACTTC. Its translation: CASSLFGTPTLTYQETQYF.

This chain links TRBV18 with TRBJ2-3; D perhaps matches TRBD1 (6 bases). Trimming removed 0 bases at V and 4 bases at J, with 8 bases between. CDR1 and CDR2 from the germline V gene are KGHSH and LQKENI. The CDR3 contains 14 residues. The CDR3 sequence is CASSPPTGPDTQYF. In nucleotides, the CDR3 is TGTGCCAGCTCACCACCAACAGGGCCAGATACGCAGTATTTT.

The rearrangement joins TRBV12-5 to TRBJ1-3; D not resolved. Trimming left V 6 bases short and J 0 bases short, with 15 bases between. Per germline, CDR1 LGHNT and CDR2 FRNRAP. The CDR3 is 16 amino acids. The DNA of the CDR3 is TGTGCTAGTGGCCCGTCGACTTCTTTCTCTGGAAACACCATATATTTT. Its protein is CASGPSTSFSGNTIYF.

In nucleotides, the CDR3 is TGTGCCAGCAGCTTTCCTGGGACAGGCCCCAATGAGCAGTTCTTC. It is translated as CASSFPGTGPNEQFF. The chain recombines TRBV7-9 with TRBJ2-1; TRBD1 matches 8 bases. The V and J ends lost 3 bases and 6 bases, in that order; junction bases with no gene match: 7. This CDR3 region has 15 residues. In germline, CDR1 is SEHNR, CDR2 FQNEAQ (reference sequence).

The chain links TRBV5-6 to TRBJ2-6; weak D call: TRBD2 (6 bases). The CDR3 loop spans 18 amino acids. The V end was cut by 1 base, the J end by 3 bases, with 17 bases between. CDR1 is SGHDT and CDR2 is YYEEEE in the germline V gene. CDR3 nucleotides: TGTGCCAGCAGCTTGAGCCAGGGACTTTCATTTGGGGCCAACGTCCTGACTTTC. Protein: CASSLSQGLSFGANVLTF.

This chain connects TRBV7-6 to TRBJ2-3; 9 nucleotides align to TRBD1. The CDR3 runs 15 residues. Germline V gives CDR1 SGHVS, CDR2 FNYEAQ. The V segment lost 6 bases and the J segment 5 bases; nucleotides outside the gene matches: 9. This chain's CDR3 is CASSRDRAVGDTQYF. The DNA of the CDR3 is TGTGCCAGCAGTCGGGACAGGGCAGTAGGAGATACGCAGTATTTT.

The CDR3 DNA follows: TGCAGCGTTGAAGAGGACAGGACAGATACGCAGTATTTT. Translating it yields CSVEEDRTDTQYF. The chain joins TRBV29-1 to TRBJ2-3; 7 bases agree with TRBD1. V dropped 0 bases and J dropped 3; count of bases not matched to a gene: 0. The CDR3 loop spans 13 amino acids. Germline CDR1 is SQVTM and CDR2 is ANQGSEA.

The chain couples TRBV27 to TRBJ2-3; 15 bases agree with TRBD2. The germline gives CDR1 MNHEY, CDR2 SMNVEV (reference sequence). V dropped 3 bases and J dropped 4; count of bases not matched to a gene: 11. CDR3 length: 19 amino acids. The CDR3 DNA reads TGTGCCAGCAGTTTCAGGACTAGCGGGAGGGCCAATCGCGCAGATACGCAGTATTTT. This gives the protein CASSFRTSGRANRADTQYF.

The chain couples TRBV7-2 to TRBJ2-1; 10 bases align to TRBD2. Germline CDR1 SGHTA, CDR2 FQGNSA. This CDR3 is built from 16 residues. With 0 bases clipped from V and 8 bases from J, the junction kept 7 bases outside the gene matches. The CDR3 is CASSLAGSGGAHEQFF. DNA of the CDR3: TGTGCCAGCAGCTTAGCCGGCAGCGGGGGGGCCCATGAGCAGTTCTTC.